This T cell receptor beta chain was retrieved from a study of T cells in localized non-small cell lung cancer. Regarding the study as a whole: Compared with tumor, uninvolved adjacent lung displayed greater T cell clonality, ranking highest overall. Median 57 top-100 tumor clones were shared with paired adjacent lung.

Germline-derived CDR1 and CDR2 are SGHRS and YFSETQ. The ends were cut back, 3 bases at V and 5 bases at J, with 11 bases in the middle. This CDR3 is 14 amino acids long. Concerning this clone: The target antigen is unknown.

Assay used: immunoSEQ multiplex PCR; TCRdb lists only in-frame clones, some missing. The data contain over 25,000 clones, about 92% of them seen just once; the ten biggest clones take up 0.9% to 1.2%. V is TRBV5-1 and J is TRBJ2-2; no clear D. The source of this sequence is a woman aged 40-69 years with stage I lung adenocarcinoma. Sequencing was performed on peripheral blood, taken before any cancer treatment. The CDR3 nucleotides are TGCGCCAGCAGCTCAGCCCAAAGTACCGGGGAGCTGTTTTTT. It specifies CASSSAQSTGELFF.